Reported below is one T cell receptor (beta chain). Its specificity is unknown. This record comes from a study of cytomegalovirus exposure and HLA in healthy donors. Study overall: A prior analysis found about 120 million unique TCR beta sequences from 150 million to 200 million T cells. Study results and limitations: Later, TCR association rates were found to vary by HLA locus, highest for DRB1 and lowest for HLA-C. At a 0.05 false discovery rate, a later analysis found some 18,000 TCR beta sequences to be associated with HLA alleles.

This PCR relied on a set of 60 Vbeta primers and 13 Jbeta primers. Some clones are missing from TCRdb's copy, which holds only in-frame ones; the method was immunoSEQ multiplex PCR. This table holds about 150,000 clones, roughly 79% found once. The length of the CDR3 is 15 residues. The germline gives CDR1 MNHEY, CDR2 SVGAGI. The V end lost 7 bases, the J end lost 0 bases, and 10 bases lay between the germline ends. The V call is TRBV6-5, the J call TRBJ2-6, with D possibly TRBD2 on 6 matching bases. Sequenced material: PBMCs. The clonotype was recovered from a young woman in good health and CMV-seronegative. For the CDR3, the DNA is TGTGCCAGCACCCCCGGGGGCTCTGGGGCCAACGTCCTGACTTTC. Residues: CASTPGGSGANVLTF.